This is a list of T cell receptor beta chains from one sample in a study of T cells in Graves' hyperthyroidism and ophthalmopathy. From the multiplex PCR reads, TCRdb called clonotypes with MiXCR, one entry per CDR3 protein. The table has roughly 360,000 distinct CDR3 sequences, approximately 15% seen once. The sample taken for sequencing was blood. The receptors were sampled from a man aged 25-40 years with Graves' hyperthyroidism that later progressed to Graves' ophthalmopathy. Both conserved end residues are trimmed from each CDR3.

J gene: TRBJ1-4
V gene: TRBV20-1
CDR3 length: 13
CDR3 protein: SARDRKGMSEKLF

J gene: TRBJ2-3
V gene: TRBV7-9
CDR3 length: 12
CDR3 protein: ASSLRETTDTQY

J gene: TRBJ2-3
V gene: TRBV27
CDR3 length: 14
CDR3 protein: ASSSWDLTSTDTQY

J gene: TRBJ2-1
V gene: TRBV28
CDR3 length: 12
CDR3 protein: ASSLRSPYNEQF

J gene: TRBJ1-1
V gene: TRBV20-1
CDR3 length: 12
CDR3 protein: SARDSRGIGEAF

J gene: TRBJ1-4
V gene: TRBV20-1
CDR3 length: 12
CDR3 protein: SASTGTGIEKLF

J gene: TRBJ2-7
V gene: TRBV11-2
CDR3 length: 11
CDR3 protein: ASSEDRGYEQY

J gene: TRBJ2-5
V gene: TRBV15
CDR3 length: 18
CDR3 protein: ATSRGPLAQGLAGEETQY

J gene: TRBJ2-7
V gene: TRBV6-2/TRBV6-3
CDR3 length: 13
CDR3 protein: ASSGPGTRGGEQY

J gene: TRBJ1-2
V gene: TRBV29-1
CDR3 length: 11
CDR3 protein: SDRTGRNYGYT

J gene: TRBJ1-5
V gene: TRBV18
CDR3 length: 13
CDR3 protein: ASSGPPDSNQPQH

J gene: TRBJ2-7
V gene: TRBV30
CDR3 length: 10
CDR3 protein: AWTRTDYEQY

J gene: TRBJ1-3
V gene: TRBV5-8
CDR3 length: 15
CDR3 protein: ASSFRPTGGSGNTIY

J gene: TRBJ2-7
V gene: TRBV5-1
CDR3 length: 12
CDR3 protein: ASSLAGDPYEQY

J gene: TRBJ2-5
V gene: TRBV20-1
CDR3 length: 13
CDR3 protein: SARDLGTGFETQY

J gene: TRBJ2-7
V gene: TRBV29-1
CDR3 length: 10
CDR3 protein: SVEGTRHEQY

J gene: TRBJ2-1
V gene: TRBV5-4
CDR3 length: 14
CDR3 protein: ASSKGQKSWYNEQF

J gene: TRBJ1-3
V gene: TRBV5-1
CDR3 length: 14
CDR3 protein: ASSLVGGRSGNTIY

J gene: TRBJ1-5
V gene: TRBV28
CDR3 length: 15
CDR3 protein: ASSPLDRGSNNQPQH

J gene: TRBJ1-2
V gene: TRBV11-2
CDR3 length: 13
CDR3 protein: ASSFFQGDSYGYT

J gene: TRBJ2-3
V gene: TRBV6-5
CDR3 length: 14
CDR3 protein: ASSYSTGASTDTQY

J gene: TRBJ1-1
V gene: TRBV12-3/TRBV12-4
CDR3 length: 13
CDR3 protein: ASSLQGAPGTEAF

J gene: TRBJ2-7
V gene: TRBV3-1
CDR3 length: 10
CDR3 protein: ASSQTGWEQY

J gene: TRBJ1-5
V gene: TRBV7-8
CDR3 length: 12
CDR3 protein: ASSSRGLRQPQH

J gene: TRBJ2-3
V gene: TRBV29-1
CDR3 length: 14
CDR3 protein: SGSRLAGGRGDTQY

J gene: TRBJ2-4
V gene: TRBV12-3/TRBV12-4
CDR3 length: 15
CDR3 protein: ASSSWTGSATKNIQY

J gene: TRBJ2-7
V gene: TRBV12-3/TRBV12-4
CDR3 length: 12
CDR3 protein: ASSFGQLTYEQY

J gene: TRBJ2-1
V gene: TRBV5-4
CDR3 length: 14
CDR3 protein: ASSRLAPVKNNEQF

J gene: TRBJ2-7
V gene: TRBV12-5
CDR3 length: 14
CDR3 protein: ASGLVSGQGAYEQY

J gene: TRBJ1-2
V gene: TRBV5-1
CDR3 length: 13
CDR3 protein: ASSLDPRNYYGYT

J gene: TRBJ1-6
V gene: TRBV27
CDR3 length: 13
CDR3 protein: ASSLQVTYNSPLH

J gene: TRBJ2-1
V gene: TRBV13
CDR3 length: 11
CDR3 protein: ASSLGRIDEQF

J gene: TRBJ1-6
V gene: TRBV19
CDR3 length: 12
CDR3 protein: ASSLGQINSPLH

J gene: TRBJ1-3
V gene: TRBV20-1
CDR3 length: 13
CDR3 protein: SADTTPDSGNTIY

J gene: TRBJ2-3
V gene: TRBV28
CDR3 length: 13
CDR3 protein: ASAGLAGGQDTQY

J gene: TRBJ1-5
V gene: TRBV6-1
CDR3 length: 13
CDR3 protein: ASTRQEGENWPQH

J gene: TRBJ2-4
V gene: TRBV5-1
CDR3 length: 12
CDR3 protein: ASSVGTEKNIQY

J gene: TRBJ1-1
V gene: TRBV15
CDR3 length: 12
CDR3 protein: ATSDWRRQPGAI

J gene: TRBJ1-6
V gene: TRBV19
CDR3 length: 12
CDR3 protein: ASSRQGENSPLH

J gene: TRBJ1-1
V gene: TRBV5-1
CDR3 length: 13
CDR3 protein: ASSLTGRLNTEAF

J gene: TRBJ1-2
V gene: TRBV5-1
CDR3 length: 12
CDR3 protein: ASSLRQAYLSYT

J gene: TRBJ2-3
V gene: TRBV5-1
CDR3 length: 16
CDR3 protein: ASSLGGLAGLRTDTQY

J gene: TRBJ1-2
V gene: TRBV6-1
CDR3 length: 11
CDR3 protein: ASSLGGSLGYT

J gene: TRBJ1-3
V gene: TRBV6-2/TRBV6-3
CDR3 length: 12
CDR3 protein: ASSDSDSGNTIY

J gene: TRBJ2-1
V gene: TRBV12-3/TRBV12-4
CDR3 length: 13
CDR3 protein: ASSPLVGSYNEQF

J gene: TRBJ1-2
V gene: TRBV7-6
CDR3 length: 12
CDR3 protein: ASSDGQGGYGYT

J gene: TRBJ2-3
V gene: TRBV5-1
CDR3 length: 13
CDR3 protein: ASSLRTSDTDTQY

J gene: TRBJ1-5
V gene: TRBV12-3/TRBV12-4
CDR3 length: 13
CDR3 protein: ASRNLGTDNQPQH

J gene: TRBJ2-3
V gene: TRBV12-3/TRBV12-4
CDR3 length: 13
CDR3 protein: ASSLSASGGDTQY

J gene: TRBJ1-5
V gene: TRBV28
CDR3 length: 15
CDR3 protein: ASSTSTGGKGNQPQH

J gene: TRBJ2-7
V gene: TRBV7-9
CDR3 length: 14
CDR3 protein: ASSFSPDRQTYEQY

J gene: TRBJ2-7
V gene: TRBV3-1
CDR3 length: 9
CDR3 protein: ASSQTREQY

J gene: TRBJ1-6
V gene: TRBV3-1
CDR3 length: 11
CDR3 protein: ASSRDPFTTLH

J gene: TRBJ2-2
V gene: TRBV13
CDR3 length: 13
CDR3 protein: ASSSSGDLFGELF

J gene: TRBJ1-4
V gene: TRBV19
CDR3 length: 14
CDR3 protein: ASSMLDGGANEKLF

J gene: TRBJ2-5
V gene: TRBV12-3/TRBV12-4
CDR3 length: 15
CDR3 protein: ASSSAGWGGPQETQY

J gene: TRBJ2-5
V gene: TRBV29-1
CDR3 length: 13
CDR3 protein: SAAGTTYNQETQY